Presented here are 31 T cell receptor beta chains from one specimen sequenced in a study of neurological immune-mediated disorders. One entry per CDR3 protein results from TCRdb running MiXCR on the 5' RACE reads. The sample carries some 46,000 distinct CDR3 sequences, just under 4.5% recorded once. Sequencing input: PBMCs. The receptors were gathered from a woman aged 60-75 years with multiple sclerosis.

This clonotype appeared a few times. The chain carries TRBV25-1 and TRBJ1-2; the match to TRBD1 covers 8 bases. The length of the CDR3 is 19 residues. V lost 8 bases and J lost 7; bases outside the gene matches: 27. Germline V gene data show CDR1 as MGHDK and CDR2 as SYGVNS. This CDR3 reads CASHALGVTPNRGIGGYTF. The DNA of the CDR3 is TGTGCCAGCCACGCCCTGGGGGTAACACCAAACAGGGGGATAGGTGGCTACACCTTC.

This clonotype was seen ten or more times. The chain links TRBV15 to TRBJ2-6; D unresolved. V was cut by 0 bases and J by 1 base, with 4 bases left in between. Germline loops: CDR1 LNHNV, CDR2 YYDKDF (reference sequence). The CDR3 is 15 residues long. DNA of the CDR3: TGTGCCACCAGCAGAGATAAATCTGGGGCCAACGTCCTGACTTTC. Protein sequence: CATSRDKSGANVLTF.

This clonotype was observed a handful of times. The rearrangement uses TRBV7-2 and TRBJ2-3; weak D call: TRBD1 (6 bases). V lost 5 bases and J 1 base, leaving 10 bases between the germline ends. Per germline, CDR1 SGHTA and CDR2 FQGNSA. The CDR3 has 14 amino acids. CDR3 nucleotides: TGTGCCAGCAGCCCACCAGGGGGCACAGATACGCAGTATTTT. Its translation: CASSPPGGTDTQYF. Variable domain in full (rest from reference TRBV7-2 and TRBJ2-3): GAGVSQSPSNKVTEKGKDVELRCDPISGHTALYWYRQSLGQGLEFLIYFQGNSAPDKSGLPSDRFSAERTGGSVSTLTIQRTQQEDSAVYLCASSPPGGTDTQYFGPGTRLTVL.

This clonotype appeared many times. CDR3 coding DNA: TGCAGTGCTCCCAGGCCCAGTGAAGAGACCCAGTACTTC. Protein product: CSAPRPSEETQYF. The chain is built from TRBV20-1 and TRBJ2-5; D not resolved. The CDR3 is 13 amino acids. V lost 5 bases to trimming and J lost 3 bases, with 13 bases between them. Germline assignment: CDR1 DFQATT and CDR2 SNEGSKA (reference sequence).

This clonotype was seen repeatedly, ten times or more. This chain uses TRBV29-1 with TRBJ2-2; weak D call: TRBD1 (5 bases). From germline, CDR1 is SQVTM and CDR2 ANQGSEA. The CDR3 covers 15 residues. V was cut by 7 bases and J by 0 bases, with 15 bases left in between. The CDR3 DNA reads as TGCAGCGCACAGGCTCAGGCCCCGAACACCGGGGAGCTGTTTTTT. The encoded protein is CSAQAQAPNTGELFF.

This clonotype was detected many times. The chain uses TRBV9 and TRBJ1-6, with TRBD1 matching over 9 bases. Germline V gene data show CDR1 as SGDLS and CDR2 as YYNGEE. The length of the CDR3 is 15 residues. The V and J ends lost 5 bases and 10 bases, in that order; junction bases with no gene match: 10. The CDR3 sequence: CASSAPGQGWSPLHF. The CDR3 DNA is TGTGCCAGCAGTGCTCCGGGACAGGGATGGTCACCCCTCCACTTT. Together with reference TRBV9 and TRBJ1-6, the CDR3 gives the full variable domain: DSGVTQTPKHLITATGQRVTLRCSPRSGDLSVYWYQQSLDQGLQFLIQYYNGEERAKGNILERFSAQQFPDLHSELNLSSLELGDSALYFCASSAPGQGWSPLHFGNGTRLTVT.

This clonotype was seen ten or more times. J is TRBJ2-1 and V is TRBV7-2; D is perhaps TRBD1 (6 bases). This CDR3 spans 15 amino acids. Looked up from germline, CDR1 is SGHTA and CDR2 is FQGNSA. With 2 bases removed from V and 3 bases from J, the gap between germline ends came to 11 bases. The CDR3 protein is CASSLSGGHYNEQFF. The CDR3 bases are TGTGCCAGCAGCTTATCTGGGGGCCACTACAATGAGCAGTTCTTC.

This clonotype was counted ten times or more. This chain links TRBV4-1 with TRBJ2-1, with 9 bases matching TRBD2. The CDR3 loop spans 16 amino acids. Trimming at V came to 4 bases and at J to 8 bases, leaving 12 bases not matched to a gene. Germline assignment: CDR1 MGHRA and CDR2 YSYEKL. In nucleotides, the CDR3 is TGCGCCAGCAGCCGCCTCGGGGCGGGGGGGCTCGATGAGCAGTTCTTC. The encoded protein is CASSRLGAGGLDEQFF.

This clonotype was counted between two and nine times. The chain carries TRBV12-3 or TRBV12-4 and TRBJ2-1; 7 bases are a match to TRBD1. V was clipped by 1 base and J by 8 bases; unmatched bases: 5. This CDR3 has 14 amino acids. The CDR3 DNA sequence: TGTGCCAGCAGTTTAGAACAGGGGTTCGATGAGCAGTTCTTC. It codes for CASSLEQGFDEQFF.

This clonotype was counted many times. The CDR3, as DNA: TGTGCCAGCAGCTCATCTAGCACCTTGGGCAATGAGCAGTTCTTC. As protein: CASSSSSTLGNEQFF. The chain is built from TRBV7-2 and TRBJ2-1; possible D gene TRBD2, 5 bases. The V end was cut by 4 bases, the J end by 6 bases, with 16 bases between. This CDR3 comprises 15 residues. Germline lookup yields CDR1 SGHTA and CDR2 FQGNSA.

This clonotype was seen repeatedly, ten times or more. The V call is TRBV20-1, the J call TRBJ1-1, with unresolved D. Germline V CDR1 and CDR2: DFQATT, SNEGSKA (reference sequence). The CDR3 is 12 amino acids. The ends were cut back, 5 bases at V and 2 bases at J, with 9 bases in the middle. DNA of the CDR3: TGCAGTGCTCCGCGATCAAACACTGAAGCTTTCTTT. This translates into CSAPRSNTEAFF.

This clonotype appeared many times. This rearrangement joins TRBV29-1 to TRBJ1-2; D is uncertain. Trimming removed 4 bases at V and 8 bases at J, with 11 bases between. This CDR3 spans 11 amino acids. Germline CDR1 is SQVTM and CDR2 is ANQGSEA. The CDR3 DNA sequence: TGCAGCGTTGCGAGGGATGGGGGCTACACCTTC. Amino acids: CSVARDGGYTF.

This clonotype appeared a few times. The chain has TRBV28 and TRBJ1-1; the match to TRBD1 covers 8 bases. This CDR3 is built from 14 residues. Germline CDR1 MDHEN, CDR2 SYDVKM. Trimming removed 6 bases from V and 0 bases from J; junction bases left unmatched: 3. The CDR3 coding sequence is TGTGCCAGCAGAGTACAGGGGGTGAACACTGAAGCTTTCTTT. Protein product: CASRVQGVNTEAFF. Together with reference TRBV28 and TRBJ1-1, the CDR3 gives the full variable domain: DVKVTQSSRYLVKRTGEKVFLECVQDMDHENMFWYRQDPGLGLRLIYFSYDVKMKEKGDIPEGYSVSREKKERFSLILESASTNQTSMYLCASRVQGVNTEAFFGQGTRLTVV.

With regard to this clonotype: This CDR3 is missing its conserved last phenylalanine or tryptophan, likely due to a read error. The V gene is TRBV5-1, the J gene TRBJ2-1, with D unclear. Germline V gene lookup returns CDR1 SGHRS and CDR2 YFSETQ. V lost 0 bases, J lost 7 bases, and 17 bases lay in between. CDR3 length: 16 amino acids. In DNA form, the CDR3 reads TGCGCCAGCAGCTTGGTAGCCCGGCCAGGCCCAAATGAGCAGTTCAAC. Translating it yields CASSLVARPGPNEQFN.

At least ten counts were recorded for this clonotype. The chain uses TRBV12-3 or TRBV12-4 and TRBJ1-4; weak D call: TRBD1 (5 bases). V lost 7 bases and J 8 bases, leaving 14 bases between the germline ends. This CDR3 region has 13 residues. For the CDR3, the DNA is TGTGCCAGCACTCCGGGACCAGTCGAAAAACTGTTTTTT. Residues: CASTPGPVEKLFF.

In this sample, this clonotype turned up many times. The CDR3 spells CASSPTDRLTDTQYF. CDR3 nucleotides: TGTGCCAGCAGCCCCACCGACAGACTAACAGATACGCAGTATTTT. The chain joins TRBV7-8 to TRBJ2-3; TRBD1 or TRBD2 may be the D gene (5 bases each). V lost 5 bases and J 3 bases, leaving 15 bases between the germline ends. The CDR3 is made up of 15 amino acids. Germline V lookup: CDR1 SGHVS, CDR2 FQNEAQ. The whole variable domain, filled in from reference TRBV7-8 and TRBJ2-3, reads GAGVSQSPRYKVAKRGQDVALRCDPISGHVSLFWYQQALGQGPEFLTYFQNEAQLDKSGLPSDRFFAERPEGSVSTLKIQRTQQEDSAVYLCASSPTDRLTDTQYFGPGTRLTVL.

Many counts were recorded for this clonotype. The V gene is TRBV10-3, the J gene TRBJ2-5, with D tentatively TRBD1 or TRBD2 (6 bases each). The CDR3 is 12 amino acids. From germline, CDR1 is ENHRY and CDR2 SYGVKD. Trimming left V 8 bases short and J 3 bases short, with 10 bases between. The CDR3 spells CAIRGLEETQYF. The CDR3 DNA sequence: TGTGCCATCCGGGGGCTTGAAGAGACCCAGTACTTC.

This clonotype was detected ten times or more. This chain links TRBV7-2 with TRBJ2-3, with 7 nucleotides matching TRBD2. The CDR3 has 15 residues. Germline lookup yields CDR1 SGHTA and CDR2 FQGNSA. The V segment lost 5 bases and the J segment 0 bases; nucleotides outside the gene matches: 5. DNA of the CDR3: TGTGCCAGCAGCCGAAGCGGGGTTAGCACAGATACGCAGTATTTT. Translating gives CASSRSGVSTDTQYF.

This clonotype was recorded at least ten times. J is TRBJ2-2 and V is TRBV4-1; 8 bases fit TRBD1. Trimming removed 4 bases from V and 5 bases from J; junction bases left unmatched: 12. The germline gives CDR1 MGHRA, CDR2 YSYEKL. The CDR3 sequence is 17 residues long. The CDR3 DNA reads TGCGCCAGCAGCCTAATGGCAGGGGGCCTGCGGACCGGGGAGCTGTTTTTT. Translated, it gives CASSLMAGGLRTGELFF.

This clonotype was counted many times. This chain joins TRBV20-1 and TRBJ2-5; the D is unclear. Trimming stripped 5 bases from V and 0 bases from J, with 13 bases between. This CDR3 spans 14 amino acids. From germline, CDR1 is DFQATT and CDR2 SNEGSKA (reference sequence). CDR3 loop: CSALLSLDQETQYF. In DNA, the CDR3 is TGCAGTGCTCTACTAAGTCTCGACCAAGAGACCCAGTACTTC.

This clonotype was seen many times. V and J are TRBV20-1 and TRBJ2-1, with 13 bases lining up with TRBD2. The CDR3 runs to 15 residues. Germline V lookup: CDR1 DFQATT, CDR2 SNEGSKA (reference sequence). The V and J ends lost 5 bases and 6 bases, in that order; junction bases with no gene match: 7. Here the CDR3 DNA reads TGCAGTGCTTGGTGGGGACTAGCGGGGACCAATGAGCAGTTCTTC. Amino acid sequence: CSAWWGLAGTNEQFF.

The chain carries TRBV20-1 and TRBJ2-5, with D uncertain. Germline V gives CDR1 DFQATT, CDR2 SNEGSKA (reference sequence). With 3 bases removed from V and 2 bases from J, the gap between germline ends came to 7 bases. This CDR3 is built from 12 residues. CDR3 sequence reads: CSASRLQETQYF. The CDR3 DNA sequence: TGCAGTGCTAGTCGATTGCAAGAGACCCAGTACTTC.

This clonotype occurred many times. This chain uses TRBV20-1 with TRBJ1-2, with 8 nucleotides matching TRBD1. Germline lookup yields CDR1 DFQATT and CDR2 SNEGSKA (reference sequence). V lost 5 bases, J lost 4 bases, and 9 bases stayed unmatched. The CDR3 is 14 amino acids. The CDR3 nucleotides are TGCAGTGCTCGACAGGACAGGGAGTCCTATGGCTACACCTTC. The encoded protein is CSARQDRESYGYTF.

At least ten counts were recorded for this clonotype. The V call is TRBV5-1, the J call TRBJ1-1, with no clear D. Trimming took off 0 bases at V and 1 base at J, with 10 bases between the two ends. Germline CDR1 and CDR2: SGHRS and YFSETQ. This CDR3 is 15 amino acids long. The CDR3 DNA is TGCGCCAGCAGCTTGGATTACGTATGGAACACTGAAGCTTTCTTT. Amino acids: CASSLDYVWNTEAFF.

V usage is TRBV20-1 and J usage is TRBJ2-2; TRBD2 agrees at 7 bases. V was pared by 3 bases and J by 1 base, with 8 bases of the junction left unmatched. The CDR3 sequence is 16 residues long. Germline V CDR1 and CDR2: DFQATT, SNEGSKA (reference sequence). CDR3 region: CSASPRAGVNTGELFF. Here the CDR3 DNA reads TGCAGTGCTAGTCCCCGTGCGGGGGTGAACACCGGGGAGCTGTTTTTT.

Many counts were recorded for this clonotype. The rearrangement uses TRBV5-1 and TRBJ2-2; D perhaps matches TRBD2 (5 bases). CDR3 length: 13 residues. Germline V CDR1 and CDR2: SGHRS, YFSETQ. V shed 4 bases and J shed 5 bases, with 9 bases lying between them. The CDR3 DNA reads as TGCGCCAGCAGCCCCGGGGAAACCGGGGAGCTGTTTTTT. Translating gives CASSPGETGELFF.

The table lists this clonotype with many counts. The chain carries TRBV12-3 or TRBV12-4 and TRBJ1-5; possible D gene TRBD1, 6 bases. The CDR3 has 14 residues. V dropped 3 bases and J dropped 6 bases, with 12 bases sitting between them. The CDR3 here is CASSFLGGGQPQHF. Here the CDR3 DNA reads TGTGCCAGCAGTTTTTTAGGGGGGGGTCAGCCCCAGCATTTT.

At least ten counts were recorded for this clonotype. The rearrangement links TRBV20-1 to TRBJ2-5; tentative D call: TRBD2 (5 bases). With 3 bases removed from V and 4 bases from J, the gap between germline ends came to 12 bases. Germline-derived CDR1 and CDR2 are DFQATT and SNEGSKA (reference sequence). The CDR3 runs to 13 residues. The CDR3 region is CSASGEGGETQYF. Here the CDR3 DNA reads TGCAGTGCTAGTGGAGAGGGCGGAGAGACCCAGTACTTC.

The chain employs TRBV20-1 and TRBJ2-1; 12 nucleotides agree with TRBD2. Per the germline V gene, CDR1 is DFQATT and CDR2 is SNEGSKA (reference sequence). This CDR3 is built from 16 residues. V trimming: 3 bases; J trimming: 7 bases; junction bases outside the gene matches: 10. CDR3 sequence reads: CSASPGLAGGANEQFF. In nucleotides, the CDR3 is TGCAGTGCTAGCCCCGGGCTAGCGGGAGGGGCGAATGAGCAGTTCTTC.

The gene calls are TRBV11-2 and TRBJ2-1, with 10 bases matching TRBD2. Trimming at V came to 4 bases and at J to 1 base, leaving 1 base not matched to a gene. Germline V CDR1 and CDR2: SGHAT, FQNNGV. This CDR3 contains 15 residues. The DNA of the CDR3 is TGTGCCAGCAGCTCTAGCGGGAGTTCCTACAATGAGCAGTTCTTC. Translation: CASSSSGSSYNEQFF.

Ten or more counts support this clonotype. This sequence joins TRBV7-2 and TRBJ2-7; no definite D call. This CDR3 region has 13 residues. CDR1 and CDR2 (germline): SGHTA, FQGNSA. V was shortened by 5 bases and J by 3 bases, with 11 bases between the two germline ends. The CDR3 DNA follows: TGTGCCAGCAGCGCCAGCGAAGGCTACGAGCAGTACTTC. It codes for CASSASEGYEQYF.